These 19 T cell receptor beta chains share one sample of origin, sequenced in a study of shared clonotypes between healthy human individuals. The assay was immunoSEQ multiplex PCR, and TCRdb's table has in-frame clones only and misses some. The sample shows under 2,500,000 clones, almost 96% of them seen only once. Material: naive CD4+ T cells sorted from blood. The subset denotes: CD45RA+ positively selected. Source of these receptors: a man younger than 30 in good health.

This clone appeared a single time. The V and J genes are TRBV5-1 and TRBJ2-7; D is uncertain. The CDR3 has 14 residues. Germline lookup yields CDR1 SGHRS and CDR2 YFSETQ. Trimming removed 0 bases at V and 6 bases at J, with 13 bases between. The CDR3 loop reads CASSLDGSPREQYF. CDR3 nucleotide sequence: TGCGCCAGCAGCTTGGACGGGTCGCCGCGCGAGCAGTACTTC.

This chain connects TRBV11-2 to TRBJ1-4; D ambiguous. This CDR3 is 15 amino acids long. Trimming left V 4 bases short and J 9 bases short, with 18 bases between. Germline lookup yields CDR1 SGHAT and CDR2 FQNNGV. The CDR3 region is CASSSSPTVAQKLFF. The CDR3, as DNA: TGTGCCAGCAGCTCGAGCCCGACGGTGGCCCAAAAACTGTTTTTT.

The chain joins TRBV11-2 to TRBJ2-3; 7 nucleotides match TRBD2. CDR1 and CDR2 (germline): SGHAT, FQNNGV. The CDR3 is made up of 19 amino acids. With V trimmed by 2 bases and J by 0 bases, 14 bases remained unmatched. The CDR3 loop reads CASSLIFRRERGSTDTQYF. As DNA, the CDR3 is TGTGCCAGCAGCTTAATATTCCGGCGGGAGAGGGGTAGCACAGATACGCAGTATTTT. Based on the CDR3 plus reference TRBV11-2 and TRBJ2-3, the full variable domain is EAGVAQSPRYKIIEKRQSVAFWCNPISGHATLYWYQQILGQGPKLLIQFQNNGVVDDSQLPKDRFSAERLKGVDSTLKIQPAKLEDSAVYLCASSLIFRRERGSTDTQYFGPGTRLTVL.

This chain joins TRBV2 and TRBJ2-3; TRBD2 matches 10 bases. Per germline, CDR1 SNHLY and CDR2 FYNNEI. The J segment lost 5 bases and the V segment lost 3 bases, leaving 8 bases of the junction unmatched. This CDR3 region has 16 residues. In DNA form, the CDR3 reads TGTGCCAGCAGTGAGGGCCTAGCGGGAGCCATAGATACGCAGTATTTT. Translation: CASSEGLAGAIDTQYF. Full variable domain (remainder filled in from reference TRBV2 and TRBJ2-3): EPEVTQTPSHQVTQMGQEVILRCVPISNHLYFYWYRQILGQKVEFLVSFYNNEISEKSEIFDDQFSVERPDGSNFTLKIRSTKLEDSAMYFCASSEGLAGAIDTQYFGPGTRLTVL.

A word on this clone: The sample has other DNA sequences that encode this CDR3 too. The chain uses TRBV7-9 and TRBJ2-7; possible D gene TRBD1, 5 bases. CDR3 length: 12 amino acids. Trimming removed 2 bases from V and 5 bases from J, with 7 bases in between. Germline V gene data show CDR1 as SEHNR and CDR2 as FQNEAQ (reference sequence). Written as DNA, the CDR3 is TGTGCCAGCAGCTTACAGGGTAACGAGCAGTACTTC. Translated: CASSLQGNEQYF.

V is TRBV7-2 and J is TRBJ2-7; 7 bases are a match to TRBD1. Germline CDR1 and CDR2: SGHTA and FQGNSA. V shed 5 bases and J 0 bases; nucleotides not matched to a gene: 10. This CDR3 comprises 16 residues. In DNA, the CDR3 is TGTGCCAGCAGCCGGCACCGGACAGGCAGCTCCTACGAGCAGTACTTC. Residues: CASSRHRTGSSYEQYF.

V and J are TRBV5-1 and TRBJ1-6; D is unclear. The CDR3 totals 15 residues. Trimming took 1 base from V and 8 from J, leaving 13 bases between them. Germline V gene data show CDR1 as SGHRS and CDR2 as YFSETQ. The CDR3, as DNA: TGCGCCAGCAGCTTGACAGCCTCTGTGGATTCACCCCTCCACTTT. This sequence encodes CASSLTASVDSPLHF. Looking up the rest from reference TRBV5-1 and TRBJ1-6 gives the full variable domain: KAGVTQTPRYLIKTRGQQVTLSCSPISGHRSVSWYQQTPGQGLQFLFEYFSETQRNKGNFPGRFSGRQFSNSRSEMNVSTLELGDSALYLCASSLTASVDSPLHFGNGTRLTVT.

The chain recombines TRBV5-4 with TRBJ2-1; D is perhaps TRBD1 or TRBD2 (5 bases each). Germline V lookup: CDR1 SGHNT, CDR2 YYREEE (reference sequence). Trimming stripped 4 bases from V and 0 bases from J, with 20 bases between. CDR3 length: 18 residues. The CDR3 nucleotides are TGTGCCAGCAGCCCACTCTCGGGGCAAACGGGCTCCTACAATGAGCAGTTCTTC. Translated: CASSPLSGQTGSYNEQFF.

Note on this clone: The sample carries other DNA sequences with the same CDR3. The chain links TRBV29-1 to TRBJ2-7; TRBD1 matches at 7 bases. The CDR3 covers 13 residues. Germline assignment: CDR1 SQVTM and CDR2 ANQGSEA. Trimming took 6 bases from V and 2 from J; bases not matched to a gene: 7. This chain's CDR3 is CSVAGTVTYEQYF. The CDR3 nucleotides are TGCAGCGTGGCCGGGACAGTAACCTACGAGCAGTACTTC.

The chain recombines TRBV7-2 with TRBJ2-5; 7 bases align to TRBD1. This CDR3 region has 15 residues. With V trimmed by 5 bases and J by 4 bases, 10 bases remained unmatched. CDR1 is SGHTA and CDR2 is FQGNSA in the germline V gene. As DNA, the CDR3 is TGTGCCAGCAGCGGTACAGGGGCCCGTCGAGAGACCCAGTACTTC. Translating it yields CASSGTGARRETQYF.

This sequence joins TRBV30 and TRBJ2-7; D ambiguous. V lost 1 base to trimming and J lost 5 bases, with 9 bases between them. Germline V lookup: CDR1 GTSNPN, CDR2 SVGIG (reference sequence). This CDR3 region has 12 residues. The CDR3 DNA follows: TGTGCCTGGAGTGACAAATCCCACGAGCAGTACTTC. This sequence encodes CAWSDKSHEQYF.

The rearrangement uses TRBV6-1 and TRBJ2-5; 9 bases match TRBD2. V lost 4 bases, J lost 1 base, and 1 base stayed unmatched. CDR3 length: 14 residues. Germline V gives CDR1 MNHNS, CDR2 SASEGT. For the CDR3, the DNA is TGTGCCAGCAGTGGGACTAGCGTCCAAGAGACCCAGTACTTC. Translating it yields CASSGTSVQETQYF.

This clone was recorded once. The genes are TRBV5-6 and TRBJ2-1; 11 positions agree with TRBD2. This CDR3 spans 15 amino acids. The germline gives CDR1 SGHDT, CDR2 YYEEEE. The trim removed 1 base at V and 10 bases at J, leaving 7 bases unmatched. CDR3 residues: CASSLPLAGGQEQFF. CDR3 bases: TGTGCCAGCAGCTTGCCGCTAGCGGGGGGTCAGGAGCAGTTCTTC.

V and J are TRBV18 and TRBJ1-5, with a tentative D call TRBD1 (5 bases). Deletions cut 0 bases from V and 0 bases from J, with 9 bases between. The length of the CDR3 is 16 residues. Germline V CDR1 and CDR2: KGHSH, LQKENI. The CDR3 DNA reads as TGTGCCAGCTCACCACCGGGGGGGGATAGCAATCAGCCCCAGCATTTT. Translation: CASSPPGGDSNQPQHF.

The V and J genes are TRBV19 and TRBJ2-6; a possible D gene is TRBD2 (5 bases). CDR3 length equals 14 residues. The germline V gene has CDR1 LNHDA and CDR2 SQIVND (reference sequence). V lost 2 bases, J lost 12 bases, and 14 bases lay in between. The CDR3 DNA is TGTGCCAGTAGTATAAATCGAGGGCCCCGCGTCCTGACTTTC. Its translation: CASSINRGPRVLTF.

The V and J genes are TRBV5-6 and TRBJ2-2; possibly TRBD1 for D (5 bases). The CDR3 is 17 residues long. Germline CDR1 is SGHDT and CDR2 is YYEEEE. V lost 2 bases, J lost 1 base, and 15 bases lay in between. This chain's CDR3 is CASSFSDRTLNTGELFF. CDR3 nucleotide sequence: TGTGCCAGCAGCTTCTCAGACAGAACTTTGAACACCGGGGAGCTGTTTTTT.

As regards this clone: This same CDR3 is encoded by further DNA sequences in the sample. This sequence joins TRBV7-9 and TRBJ2-3; TRBD2 is a possible D gene (5 bases). The CDR3 runs to 15 residues. The V gene's germline CDR1 is SEHNR and CDR2 FQNEAQ (reference sequence). Trimming pared 2 bases from V and 2 bases from J, leaving 11 bases between. The CDR3 region has the DNA TGTGCCAGCAGCTTAAGTTCGGGGAACACAGATACGCAGTATTTT. This sequence encodes CASSLSSGNTDTQYF.

CDR3 nucleotide sequence: TGTGCCAGTAGCGGACACCCTGCGAACACCGGGGAGCTGTTTTTT. Amino acid sequence: CASSGHPANTGELFF. The chain links TRBV19 to TRBJ2-2, with a tentative D call TRBD1 (5 bases). The germline V gene has CDR1 LNHDA and CDR2 SQIVND (reference sequence). V lost 6 bases and J 0 bases, leaving 11 bases between the germline ends. The CDR3 covers 15 residues. Using reference TRBV19 and TRBJ2-2 for the parts outside the CDR3, the full variable domain is DGGITQSPKYLFRKEGQNVTLSCEQNLNHDAMYWYRQDPGQGLRLIYYSQIVNDFQKGDIAEGYSVSREKKESFPLTVTSAQKNPTAFYLCASSGHPANTGELFFGEGSRLTVL.

J is TRBJ1-2 and V is TRBV2, with 9 bases matching TRBD1. The CDR3 spans 16 residues. Germline CDR1 and CDR2: SNHLY and FYNNEI. V shed 6 bases, J shed 2 bases, and the junction held 10 bases outside the gene matches. This CDR3 reads CASRKLTGGENYGYTF. Here the CDR3 DNA reads TGTGCCAGCAGGAAGCTTACAGGGGGCGAGAACTATGGCTACACCTTC.